This TCR beta chain is from a study of beta chain features in type 1 diabetes. Reverse transcribing all isolated RNA meant expressed TCRB transcripts were sequenced. Data came from immunoSEQ multiplex PCR; TCRdb stores just in-frame clones and leaves some out. The profile covers roughly 150,000 clones, with approximately 10% appearing a single time and approximately 0.46% taken by the ten largest. On this clone: Its antigen is currently unknown.

Broader study findings: With patients and controls alike, PCR might favor shorter templates to an equal degree. A moderate, significant TCRB CDR3 shortening appeared in type 1 diabetes across four CD4+ subsets.

V lost 5 bases, J lost 2 bases, and 17 bases lay in between. The germline gives CDR1 SGHTA, CDR2 FQGNSA. The CDR3 contains 16 residues. The sample consisted of central memory CD4+ T cells from blood. The clonotype was recovered from a young man with type 1 diabetes. The rearrangement links TRBV7-2 to TRBJ2-3, with a weak D call TRBD1 (8 bases). Here the CDR3 reads CASSRGVRGLTDTQYF. Written as DNA, the CDR3 is TGTGCCAGCAGCCGGGGGGTCAGGGGGCTCACAGATACGCAGTATTTT.